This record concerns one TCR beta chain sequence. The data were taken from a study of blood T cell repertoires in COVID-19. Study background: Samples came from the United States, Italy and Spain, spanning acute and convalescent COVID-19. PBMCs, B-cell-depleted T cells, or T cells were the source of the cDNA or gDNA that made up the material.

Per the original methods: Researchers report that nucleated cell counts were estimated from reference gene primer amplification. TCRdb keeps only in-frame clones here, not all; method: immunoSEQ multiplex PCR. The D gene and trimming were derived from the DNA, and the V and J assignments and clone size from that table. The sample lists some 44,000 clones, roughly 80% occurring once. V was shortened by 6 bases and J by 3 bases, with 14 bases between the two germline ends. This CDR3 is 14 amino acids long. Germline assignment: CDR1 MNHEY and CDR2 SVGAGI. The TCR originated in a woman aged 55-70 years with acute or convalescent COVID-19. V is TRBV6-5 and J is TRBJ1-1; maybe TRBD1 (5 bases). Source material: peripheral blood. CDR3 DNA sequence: TGTGCCAGCAGCCGACTTTCGGGGGACACTGAAGCTTTCTTT. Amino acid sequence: CASSRLSGDTEAFF.